These T cell receptor beta chains were read from a single sample in a study of cytomegalovirus exposure and HLA in healthy donors. Repertoires were generated with immunoSEQ multiplex PCR, while TCRdb's copy carries only in-frame clones and drops some. Of approximately 120,000 clones in the sample, 74% were seen once. Source material: PBMCs. The receptors were gathered from a woman between 45 and 60 years old in good health and CMV-seropositive. The CDR3 runs from the conserved cysteine through the conserved F or W. The order of the fields is V gene, clone size, D gene, J gene, CDR3 DNA, CDR3 protein. The D gene is left open where the match is weak. A clone size is listed for some rows: how often the clone was seen (once, few, many), or a class if it is expanded.

v_gene: TRBV9; abundance: .; d_gene: .; j_gene: TRBJ1-1; CDR3nt: TGTGCCAGCAGTTTCGACTTGAACACTGAAGCTTTCTTT; CDR3aa: CASSFDLNTEAFF
v_gene: TRBV7-9; abundance: once; d_gene: TRBD1; j_gene: TRBJ1-5; CDR3nt: TGTGCCAGCAGCTCGGGACAGATGGGGGATCAGCCCCAGCATTTT; CDR3aa: CASSSGQMGDQPQHF
v_gene: TRBV7-8; abundance: .; d_gene: .; j_gene: TRBJ2-5; CDR3nt: TGTGCCAGCAGCTGGCCCTCGGCGGATAAAGAGACCCAGTACTTC; CDR3aa: CASSWPSADKETQYF
v_gene: TRBV5-1; abundance: .; d_gene: .; j_gene: TRBJ1-1; CDR3nt: TGCGCCAGCAGCCCCCCCCGGACAGACTCTTCAAGGAACACTGAAGCTTTCTTT; CDR3aa: CASSPPRTDSSRNTEAFF
v_gene: TRBV5-4; abundance: once; d_gene: .; j_gene: TRBJ2-5; CDR3nt: TGTGCCAGCACTACGGTTGACAGACAAGAGACCCAGTACTTC; CDR3aa: CASTTVDRQETQYF
v_gene: TRBV2; abundance: .; d_gene: TRBD2; j_gene: TRBJ2-3; CDR3nt: TGTGCCAGCAGTGAGGTGGCTAGCGGGGTGGGCACAGATACGCAGTATTTT; CDR3aa: CASSEVASGVGTDTQYF
v_gene: TRBV28; abundance: .; d_gene: TRBD1; j_gene: TRBJ1-6; CDR3nt: TGTGCCAGCAGTTTATCGAGGACAGGGGGGGACTATAATTCACCCCTCCACTTT; CDR3aa: CASSLSRTGGDYNSPLHF
v_gene: TRBV21-1; abundance: .; d_gene: .; j_gene: TRBJ1-5; CDR3nt: TGTGCCAGGAACAGGGGGCGAGGTCAGCCCCAGCATTTT; CDR3aa: CARNRGRGQPQHF
v_gene: TRBV2; abundance: .; d_gene: TRBD2; j_gene: TRBJ2-5; CDR3nt: TGTGCCAGCAGTGAAAGGCTAGCGGGGACCGGGACCCAGTACTTC; CDR3aa: CASSERLAGTGTQYF
v_gene: TRBV7-2; abundance: .; d_gene: TRBD1; j_gene: TRBJ1-2; CDR3nt: TGTGCCAGCAGCCGAGGACAGGGAAATGGCTACACCTTC; CDR3aa: CASSRGQGNGYTF
v_gene: TRBV7-2; abundance: .; d_gene: TRBD2; j_gene: TRBJ2-2; CDR3nt: TGTGCCAGCAGCTTAGATTCTAGCGGGAACACCGGGGAGCTGTTTTTT; CDR3aa: CASSLDSSGNTGELFF
v_gene: TRBV1; abundance: .; d_gene: .; j_gene: TRBJ2-7; CDR3nt: TGCACCAGCAGCCAAGTGGTTCGGCTAGCGTACGAGCAGTACTTC; CDR3aa: CTSSQVVRLAYEQYF
v_gene: TRBV7-6; abundance: .; d_gene: TRBD2; j_gene: TRBJ2-1; CDR3nt: TGTGCCAGCAGCCACTTAGCGGGAGGCGAGCAGTTCTTC; CDR3aa: CASSHLAGGEQFF
v_gene: TRBV5-6; abundance: few; d_gene: TRBD1; j_gene: TRBJ2-3; CDR3nt: TGTGCCAGCAGCTCTCCGGGACAGGGGGCCGCAGATACGCAGTATTTT; CDR3aa: CASSSPGQGAADTQYF
v_gene: TRBV10-3; abundance: .; d_gene: .; j_gene: TRBJ2-2; CDR3nt: TGTGCCATCAAACGGGATCATCTTTCGGCCACCGGGGAGCTGTTTTTT; CDR3aa: CAIKRDHLSATGELFF
v_gene: TRBV6-5; abundance: .; d_gene: TRBD1; j_gene: TRBJ1-6; CDR3nt: TGTGCCAGCAGGACCGCGGGACAGCCTAATTCACCCCTCCACTTT; CDR3aa: CASRTAGQPNSPLHF
v_gene: TRBV4-1; abundance: .; d_gene: TRBD2; j_gene: TRBJ2-1; CDR3nt: TGCGCCAGCAGCCAAGCTAGCGGGGGCCTCTACAATGAGCAGTTCTTC; CDR3aa: CASSQASGGLYNEQFF
v_gene: TRBV5-6; abundance: .; d_gene: TRBD2; j_gene: TRBJ2-1; CDR3nt: TGTGCCAGCAGCTTACTAGCGGGGGGTTCTTTTCAGTTCTTC; CDR3aa: CASSLLAGGSFQFF
v_gene: TRBV27; abundance: .; d_gene: .; j_gene: TRBJ2-5; CDR3nt: TGTGCCAGCAGTCCCCAACTCCAAGAGACCCAGTACTTC; CDR3aa: CASSPQLQETQYF
v_gene: TRBV21-1; abundance: .; d_gene: .; j_gene: TRBJ2-7; CDR3nt: TGTGCCAGCAGAGCCCGGAAGGGGTCCTCCTACGAGCAGTACTTC; CDR3aa: CASRARKGSSYEQYF
v_gene: TRBV5-8; abundance: .; d_gene: .; j_gene: TRBJ1-4; CDR3nt: TGTGCCAGCAGCTTGGACTCGGGCGGGGTAACGCTGTTTTTT; CDR3aa: CASSLDSGGVTLFF
v_gene: TRBV7-8; abundance: .; d_gene: .; j_gene: TRBJ1-5; CDR3nt: TGTGCCAGCAGCTCCGGGCGGGCCCCCGAGCCCCAGCATTTT; CDR3aa: CASSSGRAPEPQHF
v_gene: TRBV6-5; abundance: .; d_gene: TRBD2; j_gene: TRBJ2-7; CDR3nt: TGTGCCAGCAGTCGGGGGACTAGCGGAACCTACGAGCAGTACTTC; CDR3aa: CASSRGTSGTYEQYF
v_gene: TRBV20-1; abundance: .; d_gene: .; j_gene: TRBJ2-7; CDR3nt: TGCAGTGCTAGAGACGGGTCCGAGCAGTACTTC; CDR3aa: CSARDGSEQYF